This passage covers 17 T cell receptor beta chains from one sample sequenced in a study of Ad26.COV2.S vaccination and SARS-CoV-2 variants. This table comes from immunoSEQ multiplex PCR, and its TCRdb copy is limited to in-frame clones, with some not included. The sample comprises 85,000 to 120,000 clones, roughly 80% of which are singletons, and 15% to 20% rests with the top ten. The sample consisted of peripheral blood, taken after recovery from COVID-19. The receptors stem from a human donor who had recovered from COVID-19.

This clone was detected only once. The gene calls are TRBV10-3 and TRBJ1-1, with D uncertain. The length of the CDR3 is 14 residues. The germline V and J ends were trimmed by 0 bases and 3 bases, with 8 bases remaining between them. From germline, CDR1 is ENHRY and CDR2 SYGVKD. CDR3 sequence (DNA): TGTGCCATCAGTGAGTCGATTGGGGACACTGAAGCTTTCTTT. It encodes CAISESIGDTEAFF.

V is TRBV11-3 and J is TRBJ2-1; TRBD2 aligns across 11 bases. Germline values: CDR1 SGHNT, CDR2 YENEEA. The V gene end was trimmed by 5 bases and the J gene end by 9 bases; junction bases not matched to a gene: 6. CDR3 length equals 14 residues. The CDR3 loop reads CASSRTSGYGEQFF. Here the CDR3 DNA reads TGTGCCAGCAGCAGGACTAGCGGGTATGGTGAGCAGTTCTTC. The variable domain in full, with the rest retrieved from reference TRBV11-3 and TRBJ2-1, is EAGVVQSPRYKIIEKKQPVAFWCNPISGHNTLYWYLQNLGQGPELLIRYENEEAVDDSQLPKDRFSAERLKGVDSTLKIQPAELGDSAVYLCASSRTSGYGEQFFGPGTRLTVL.

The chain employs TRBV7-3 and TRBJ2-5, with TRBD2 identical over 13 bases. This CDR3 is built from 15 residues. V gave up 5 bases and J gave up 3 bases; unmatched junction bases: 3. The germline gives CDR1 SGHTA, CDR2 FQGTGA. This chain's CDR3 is CASSPGLAGEETQYF. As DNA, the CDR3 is TGTGCCAGCAGCCCCGGACTAGCGGGGGAAGAGACCCAGTACTTC.

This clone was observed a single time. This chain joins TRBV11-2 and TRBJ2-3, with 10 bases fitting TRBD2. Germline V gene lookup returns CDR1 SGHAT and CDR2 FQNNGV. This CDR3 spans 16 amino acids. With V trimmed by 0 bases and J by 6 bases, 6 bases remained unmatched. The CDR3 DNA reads TGTGCCAGCAGCTTAGAGGCTAGCGGGGGTCGGGATACGCAGTATTTT. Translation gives CASSLEASGGRDTQYF.

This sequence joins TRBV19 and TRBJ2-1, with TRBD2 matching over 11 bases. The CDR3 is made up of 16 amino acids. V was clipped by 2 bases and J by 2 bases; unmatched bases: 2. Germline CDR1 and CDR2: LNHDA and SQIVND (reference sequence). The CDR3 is CASSILSGGAYNEQFF. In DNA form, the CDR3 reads TGTGCCAGTAGTATACTTAGCGGGGGGGCCTACAATGAGCAGTTCTTC.

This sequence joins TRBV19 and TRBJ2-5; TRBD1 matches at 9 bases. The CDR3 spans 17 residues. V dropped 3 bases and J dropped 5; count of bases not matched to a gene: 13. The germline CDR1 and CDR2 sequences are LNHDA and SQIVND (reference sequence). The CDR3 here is CASSMGLGQGLRETQYF. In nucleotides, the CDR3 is TGTGCCAGTAGTATGGGGCTTGGACAGGGGTTGCGGGAGACCCAGTACTTC. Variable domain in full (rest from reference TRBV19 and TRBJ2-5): DGGITQSPKYLFRKEGQNVTLSCEQNLNHDAMYWYRQDPGQGLRLIYYSQIVNDFQKGDIAEGYSVSREKKESFPLTVTSAQKNPTAFYLCASSMGLGQGLRETQYFGPGTRLLVL.

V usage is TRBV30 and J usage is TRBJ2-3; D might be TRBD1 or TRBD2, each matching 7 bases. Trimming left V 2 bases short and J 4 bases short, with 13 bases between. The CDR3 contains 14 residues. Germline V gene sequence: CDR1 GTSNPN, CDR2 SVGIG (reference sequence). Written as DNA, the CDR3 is TGTGCCTGGAGTCAGGGGGGGGGCCCAGATACGCAGTATTTT. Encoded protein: CAWSQGGGPDTQYF. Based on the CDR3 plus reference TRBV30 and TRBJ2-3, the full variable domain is SQTIHQWPATLVQPVGSPLSLECTVEGTSNPNLYWYRQAAGRGLQLLFYSVGIGQISSEVPQNLSASRPQDRQFILSSKKLLLSDSGFYLCAWSQGGGPDTQYFGPGTRLTVL.

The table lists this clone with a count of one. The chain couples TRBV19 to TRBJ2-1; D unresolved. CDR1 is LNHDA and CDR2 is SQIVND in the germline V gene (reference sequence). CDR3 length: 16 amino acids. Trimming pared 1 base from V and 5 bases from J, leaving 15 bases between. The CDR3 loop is CASSIVPVRWDNEQFF. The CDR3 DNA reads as TGTGCCAGTAGTATAGTCCCGGTGAGGTGGGACAATGAGCAGTTCTTC.

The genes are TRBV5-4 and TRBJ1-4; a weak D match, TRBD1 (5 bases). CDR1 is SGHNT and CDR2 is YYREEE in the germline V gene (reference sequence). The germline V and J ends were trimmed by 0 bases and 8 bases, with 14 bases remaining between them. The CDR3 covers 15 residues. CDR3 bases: TGTGCCAGCAGCTTGGGTACTAGGTCAGGGGAAAAACTGTTTTTT. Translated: CASSLGTRSGEKLFF.

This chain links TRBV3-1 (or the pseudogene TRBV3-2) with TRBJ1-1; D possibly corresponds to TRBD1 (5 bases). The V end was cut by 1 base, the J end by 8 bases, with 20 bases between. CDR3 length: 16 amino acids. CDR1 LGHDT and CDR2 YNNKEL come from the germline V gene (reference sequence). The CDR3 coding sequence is TGTGCCAGCAGCCAAGCCGGGGGGATGGAGGGATCGGAAGCTTTCTTT. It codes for CASSQAGGMEGSEAFF.

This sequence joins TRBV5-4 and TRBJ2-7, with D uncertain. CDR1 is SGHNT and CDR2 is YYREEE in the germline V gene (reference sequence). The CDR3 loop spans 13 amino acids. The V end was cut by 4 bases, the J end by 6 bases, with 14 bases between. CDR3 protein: CASSEDPTGEQYF. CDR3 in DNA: TGTGCCAGCAGCGAGGACCCCACGGGCGAGCAGTACTTC.

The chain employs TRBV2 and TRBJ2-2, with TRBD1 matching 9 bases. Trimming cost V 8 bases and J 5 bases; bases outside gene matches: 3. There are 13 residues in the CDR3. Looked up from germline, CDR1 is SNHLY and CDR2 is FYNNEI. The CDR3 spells CASWTGETGELFF. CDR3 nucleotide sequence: TGTGCCAGCTGGACAGGGGAAACCGGGGAGCTGTTTTTT. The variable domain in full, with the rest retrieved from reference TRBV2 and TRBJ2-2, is EPEVTQTPSHQVTQMGQEVILRCVPISNHLYFYWYRQILGQKVEFLVSFYNNEISEKSEIFDDQFSVERPDGSNFTLKIRSTKLEDSAMYFCASWTGETGELFFGEGSRLTVL.

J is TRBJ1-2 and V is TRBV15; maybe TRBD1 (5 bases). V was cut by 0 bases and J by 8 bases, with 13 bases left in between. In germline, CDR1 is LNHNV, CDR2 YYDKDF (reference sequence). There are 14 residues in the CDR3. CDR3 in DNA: TGTGCCACCAGCAGAGATCGCCAGGGATACGGCTACACCTTC. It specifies CATSRDRQGYGYTF. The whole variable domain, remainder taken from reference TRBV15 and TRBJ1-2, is DAMVIQNPRYQVTQFGKPVTLSCSQTLNHNVMYWYQQKSSQAPKLLFHYYDKDFNNEADTPDNFQSRRPNTSFCFLDIRSPGLGDTAMYLCATSRDRQGYGYTFGSGTRLTVV.

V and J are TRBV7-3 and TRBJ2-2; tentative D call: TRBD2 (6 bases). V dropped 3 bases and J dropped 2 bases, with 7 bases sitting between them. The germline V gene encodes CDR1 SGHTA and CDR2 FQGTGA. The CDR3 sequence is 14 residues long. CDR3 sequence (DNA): TGTGCCAGCAGCTTGGGACTTAACACCGGGGAGCTGTTTTTT. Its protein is CASSLGLNTGELFF.

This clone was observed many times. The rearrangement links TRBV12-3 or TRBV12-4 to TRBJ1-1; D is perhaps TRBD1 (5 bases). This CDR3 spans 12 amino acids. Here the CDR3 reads CANQGENTEAFF. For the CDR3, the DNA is TGTGCAAATCAGGGAGAGAACACTGAAGCTTTCTTT.

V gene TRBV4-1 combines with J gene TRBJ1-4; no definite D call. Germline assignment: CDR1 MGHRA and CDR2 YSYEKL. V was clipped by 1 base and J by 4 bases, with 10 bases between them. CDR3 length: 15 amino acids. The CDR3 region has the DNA TGCGCCAGCAGCCAAGGGTCAGTTAATAATGAAAAACTGTTTTTT. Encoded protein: CASSQGSVNNEKLFF.

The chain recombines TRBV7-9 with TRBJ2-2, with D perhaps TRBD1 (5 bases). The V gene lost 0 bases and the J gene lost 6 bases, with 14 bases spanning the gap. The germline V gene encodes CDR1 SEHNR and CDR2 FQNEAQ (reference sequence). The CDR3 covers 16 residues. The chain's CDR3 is CASSLAPGKGSGELFF. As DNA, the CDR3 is TGTGCCAGCAGCTTAGCGCCAGGGAAAGGGTCCGGGGAGCTGTTTTTT.